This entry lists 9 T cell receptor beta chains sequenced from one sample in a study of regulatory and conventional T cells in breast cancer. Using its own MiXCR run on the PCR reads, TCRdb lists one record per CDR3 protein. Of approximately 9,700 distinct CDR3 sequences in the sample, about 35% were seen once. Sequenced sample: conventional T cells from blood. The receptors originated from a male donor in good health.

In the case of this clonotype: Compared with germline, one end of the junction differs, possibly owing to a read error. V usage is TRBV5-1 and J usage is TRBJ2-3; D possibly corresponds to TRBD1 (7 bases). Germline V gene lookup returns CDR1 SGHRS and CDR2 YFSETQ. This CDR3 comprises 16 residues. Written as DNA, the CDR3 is TGCGCCAGCAGCTTGAACAGGGGACTTCGCACAGATACGCGGTATTTT. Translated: CASSLNRGLRTDTRYF.

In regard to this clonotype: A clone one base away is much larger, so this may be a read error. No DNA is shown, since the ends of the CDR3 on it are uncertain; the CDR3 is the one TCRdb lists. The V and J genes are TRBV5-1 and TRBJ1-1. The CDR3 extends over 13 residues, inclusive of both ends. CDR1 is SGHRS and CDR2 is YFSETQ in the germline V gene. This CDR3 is CASSFGGGTEALF.

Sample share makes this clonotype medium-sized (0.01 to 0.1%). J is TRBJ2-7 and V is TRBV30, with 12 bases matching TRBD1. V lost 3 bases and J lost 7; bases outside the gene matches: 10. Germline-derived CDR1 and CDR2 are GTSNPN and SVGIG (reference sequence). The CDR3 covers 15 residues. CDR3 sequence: CAWSLGQGAGREQYF. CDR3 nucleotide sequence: TGTGCCTGGAGCCTGGGACAGGGGGCGGGCCGAGAGCAGTACTTC. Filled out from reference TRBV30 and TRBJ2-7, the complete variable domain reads SQTIHQWPATLVQPVGSPLSLECTVEGTSNPNLYWYRQAAGRGLQLLFYSVGIGQISSEVPQNLSASRPQDRQFILSSKKLLLSDSGFYLCAWSLGQGAGREQYFGPGTRLTVT.

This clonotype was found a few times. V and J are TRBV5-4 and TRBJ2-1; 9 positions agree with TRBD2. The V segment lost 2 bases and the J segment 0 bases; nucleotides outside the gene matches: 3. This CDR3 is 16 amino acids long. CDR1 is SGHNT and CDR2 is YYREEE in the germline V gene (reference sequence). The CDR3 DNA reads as TGTGCCAGCAGCTTTCAGCGGGGGGTCTCCTACAATGAGCAGTTCTTC. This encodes CASSFQRGVSYNEQFF.

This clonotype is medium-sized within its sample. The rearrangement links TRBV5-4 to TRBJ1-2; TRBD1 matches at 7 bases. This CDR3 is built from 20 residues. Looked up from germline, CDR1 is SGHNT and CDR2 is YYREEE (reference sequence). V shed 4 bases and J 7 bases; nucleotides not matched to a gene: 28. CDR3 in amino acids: CASSRPSRKGARQGFGGYTF. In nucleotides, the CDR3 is TGTGCCAGCAGCCGACCCTCGAGGAAGGGGGCGCGACAAGGTTTTGGTGGCTACACCTTC.

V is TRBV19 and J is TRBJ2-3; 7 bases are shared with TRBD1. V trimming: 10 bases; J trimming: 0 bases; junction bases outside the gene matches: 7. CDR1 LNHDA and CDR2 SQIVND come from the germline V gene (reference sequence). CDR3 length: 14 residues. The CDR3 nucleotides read TGTGCCACTAGACAGGGATCTAGCACAGATACGCAGTATTTT. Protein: CATRQGSSTDTQYF.

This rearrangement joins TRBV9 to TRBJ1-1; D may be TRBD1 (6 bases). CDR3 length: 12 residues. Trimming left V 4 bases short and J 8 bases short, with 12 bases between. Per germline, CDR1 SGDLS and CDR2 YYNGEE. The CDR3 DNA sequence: TGTGCCAGCAGCTTCAACGACAGGGAAGCTTTCTTT. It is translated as CASSFNDREAFF.

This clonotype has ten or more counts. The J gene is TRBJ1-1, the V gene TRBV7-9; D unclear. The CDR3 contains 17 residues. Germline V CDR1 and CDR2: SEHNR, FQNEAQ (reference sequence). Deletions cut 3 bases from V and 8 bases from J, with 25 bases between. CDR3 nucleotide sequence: TGTGCCAGCAGCTTTTCGGTGCCCCGACCCACCCTGGGCGAAGCTTTCTTT. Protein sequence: CASSFSVPRPTLGEAFF.

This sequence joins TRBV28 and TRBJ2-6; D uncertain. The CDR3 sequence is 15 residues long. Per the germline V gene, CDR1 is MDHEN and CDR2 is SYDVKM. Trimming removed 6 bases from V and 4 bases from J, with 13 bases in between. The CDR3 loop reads CASRATRSGANVLTF. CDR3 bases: TGTGCCAGCAGGGCAACGAGGTCAGGGGCCAACGTCCTGACTTTC.